This T cell receptor (beta chain) was profiled in a study of shared clonotypes between healthy human individuals. Study-level findings and limits: The represented genetic and exposure-history diversity was limited by the small number of donors.

The study drew all its donors from Caucasian adults living in Nashville, Tennessee. Every immunoSEQ plate was one replicate of a subset's evenly spread DNA. Each replicate PCR on the sorted subsets used roughly 200 ng DNA (approximately 33,000 T cell genomes). Produced via immunoSEQ multiplex PCR; TCRdb's table is partial and in-frame only. The sample lists about a million clones; approximately 72% were seen once. To note about this clone: The target antigen is unknown.

Trimming pared 5 bases from V and 0 bases from J, leaving 6 bases between. From germline, CDR1 is SGHRS and CDR2 YFSETQ. The CDR3 runs to 13 residues. V and J are TRBV5-1 and TRBJ1-5; D remains unclear. Input material: memory CD4+ T cells sorted from blood. Subset described: CD45RA-negative fraction. The sequence came from a man between 18 and 29 years old in good health. CDR3 sequence reads: CASRSDSNQPQHF. In DNA form, the CDR3 reads TGCGCCAGCAGGTCGGATAGCAATCAGCCCCAGCATTTT. The variable domain in full, completed from reference TRBV5-1 and TRBJ1-5, reads KAGVTQTPRYLIKTRGQQVTLSCSPISGHRSVSWYQQTPGQGLQFLFEYFSETQRNKGNFPGRFSGRQFSNSRSEMNVSTLELGDSALYLCASRSDSNQPQHFGDGTRLSIL.